Listed here are 28 T cell receptor beta chains from one sample, sequenced in a study of T cells after yellow fever vaccination. Using its own MiXCR run on the 5' RACE reads, TCRdb lists one record per CDR3 protein. The sample contains 200,000 to 300,000 distinct CDR3 sequences, 13% of which appear only once. The starting material was CD4+ T cells sorted from PBMCs, obtained 45 days after the yellow fever booster vaccination. These TCRs come from a man aged 30 to 45 who received the YFV17D yellow fever vaccine.

The rearrangement joins TRBV20-1 to TRBJ2-1, with TRBD2 identical over 13 bases. V was clipped by 3 bases and J by 10 bases; unmatched bases: 9. In germline, CDR1 is DFQATT, CDR2 SNEGSKA (reference sequence). CDR3 length equals 15 residues. CDR3: CSASGLAGVVEEQFF. The CDR3 DNA sequence: TGCAGTGCTAGCGGACTAGCGGGAGTGGTGGAGGAGCAGTTCTTC.

The sample holds many counts of this clonotype. The chain recombines TRBV11-2 with TRBJ2-3; D remains ambiguous. The CDR3 is 13 amino acids. Germline lookup yields CDR1 SGHAT and CDR2 FQNNGV. Deletions cut 4 bases from V and 4 bases from J, with 9 bases between. The CDR3 here is CASSSSVADTQYF. Here the CDR3 DNA reads TGTGCCAGCAGCTCTTCCGTTGCAGATACGCAGTATTTT. The complete variable domain, with remaining parts taken from reference TRBV11-2 and TRBJ2-3, reads EAGVAQSPRYKIIEKRQSVAFWCNPISGHATLYWYQQILGQGPKLLIQFQNNGVVDDSQLPKDRFSAERLKGVDSTLKIQPAKLEDSAVYLCASSSSVADTQYFGPGTRLTVL.

This sequence joins TRBV7-9 and TRBJ1-1; the D gene is possibly TRBD1 (5 bases). V lost 4 bases, J lost 7 bases, and 10 bases lay in between. Per the germline V gene, CDR1 is SEHNR and CDR2 is FQNEAQ (reference sequence). This CDR3 region has 12 residues. CDR3 residues: CASSYGAFEAFF. DNA for the CDR3: TGTGCCAGCAGCTACGGGGCCTTTGAAGCTTTCTTT.

V and J are TRBV15 and TRBJ1-3; perhaps TRBD1 as D (5 bases). V shed 3 bases and J shed 2 bases, with 14 bases lying between them. This CDR3 is 16 amino acids long. In germline, CDR1 is LNHNV, CDR2 YYDKDF (reference sequence). The CDR3 sequence: CATSSRQTPTGNTIYF. CDR3 nucleotide sequence: TGTGCCACCAGCAGCAGACAGACTCCCACTGGAAACACCATATATTTT. Complete variable domain (other parts from reference TRBV15 and TRBJ1-3): DAMVIQNPRYQVTQFGKPVTLSCSQTLNHNVMYWYQQKSSQAPKLLFHYYDKDFNNEADTPDNFQSRRPNTSFCFLDIRSPGLGDTAMYLCATSSRQTPTGNTIYFGEGSWLTVV.

The rearrangement joins TRBV5-1 to TRBJ2-1; D may correspond to TRBD1 or TRBD2 (7 bases each). V was cut by 3 bases and J by 5 bases, with 12 bases left in between. The CDR3 is 14 amino acids. Germline V CDR1 and CDR2: SGHRS, YFSETQ. The CDR3 loop reads CASSWGGQNNEQFF. In DNA form, the CDR3 reads TGCGCCAGCAGCTGGGGGGGACAGAACAATGAGCAGTTCTTC. Full variable domain (remainder filled in from reference TRBV5-1 and TRBJ2-1): KAGVTQTPRYLIKTRGQQVTLSCSPISGHRSVSWYQQTPGQGLQFLFEYFSETQRNKGNFPGRFSGRQFSNSRSEMNVSTLELGDSALYLCASSWGGQNNEQFFGPGTRLTVL.

The chain couples TRBV29-1 to TRBJ2-1; a weak D match, TRBD1 (6 bases). The V end lost 5 bases, the J end lost 0 bases, and 11 bases lay between the germline ends. The germline V gene encodes CDR1 SQVTM and CDR2 ANQGSEA. This CDR3 contains 14 residues. DNA for the CDR3: TGCAGCGTTATGACAGGCTTCTCCTACAATGAGCAGTTCTTC. Translating it yields CSVMTGFSYNEQFF.

This clonotype was seen a few times. The chain combines TRBV5-1 with TRBJ2-7; D gene uncertain. This CDR3 spans 15 amino acids. V was pared by 0 bases and J by 3 bases, with 13 bases between. In germline, CDR1 is SGHRS, CDR2 YFSETQ. This chain's CDR3 is CASSLEVRHSYEQYF. DNA for the CDR3: TGCGCCAGCAGCTTGGAAGTTCGGCACAGCTACGAGCAGTACTTC. The full variable domain, rest sourced from reference TRBV5-1 and TRBJ2-7, is KAGVTQTPRYLIKTRGQQVTLSCSPISGHRSVSWYQQTPGQGLQFLFEYFSETQRNKGNFPGRFSGRQFSNSRSEMNVSTLELGDSALYLCASSLEVRHSYEQYFGPGTRLTVT.

V usage is TRBV6-1 and J usage is TRBJ2-5, with 12 bases identical to TRBD1. The trim removed 6 bases at V and 4 bases at J, leaving 3 bases unmatched. Germline V gene data show CDR1 as MNHNS and CDR2 as SASEGT. The CDR3 is 14 amino acids. The CDR3 bases are TGTGCCAGCAGACCGGGACAGGGGGCAGAGACCCAGTACTTC. It specifies CASRPGQGAETQYF.

This clonotype was observed a few times. The gene calls are TRBV6-5 and TRBJ2-3; tentatively, D is TRBD1 or TRBD2 (5 bases each). The V and J ends lost 0 bases and 4 bases respectively, with 20 bases between them. Per germline, CDR1 MNHEY and CDR2 SVGAGI. The CDR3 consists of 18 residues. The CDR3 sequence: CASSYSRFGRVGADTQYF. CDR3 DNA sequence: TGTGCCAGCAGTTACTCGAGGTTTGGCAGGGTCGGGGCAGATACGCAGTATTTT.

This clonotype has a handful of counts. The chain employs TRBV24-1 and TRBJ2-7, with TRBD2 matching 9 bases. This CDR3 region has 16 residues. Germline V gene data show CDR1 as KGHDR and CDR2 as SFDVKD. With V trimmed by 3 bases and J by 2 bases, 7 bases remained unmatched. For the CDR3, the DNA is TGTGCCACCAGTGATCCGACTAGCGGTCGTACCTACGAGCAGTACTTC. Protein: CATSDPTSGRTYEQYF.

This clonotype was seen a handful of times. The rearrangement uses TRBV5-1 and TRBJ1-2; TRBD1 matches 8 bases. CDR3 length: 15 amino acids. CDR1 SGHRS and CDR2 YFSETQ come from the germline V gene. Trimming removed 1 base from V and 10 bases from J; junction bases left unmatched: 12. The CDR3 DNA reads TGCGCCAGCAGCTTGCAATCCGGGACAGGCGCTTTCTACACCTTC. As protein: CASSLQSGTGAFYTF.

In this sample, this clonotype turned up a few times. V gene TRBV20-1 combines with J gene TRBJ1-1, with D uncertain. V was clipped by 5 bases and J by 2 bases, with 18 bases between them. CDR1 is DFQATT and CDR2 is SNEGSKA in the germline V gene (reference sequence). The CDR3 loop spans 15 amino acids. CDR3 sequence: CSAPAVPGRNTEAFF. DNA of the CDR3: TGCAGTGCTCCTGCCGTTCCGGGAAGAAACACTGAAGCTTTCTTT.

This clonotype appeared a few times. The chain recombines TRBV20-1 with TRBJ2-7; TRBD1 aligns across 9 bases. This CDR3 is built from 14 residues. From germline, CDR1 is DFQATT and CDR2 SNEGSKA (reference sequence). J gave up 2 bases and V 6 bases, and 8 bases lay outside the gene matches. The CDR3 protein is CSAQTGGWAYEQYF. DNA of the CDR3: TGCAGTGCGCAGACAGGGGGTTGGGCCTACGAGCAGTACTTC.

V gene TRBV7-9 combines with J gene TRBJ2-3; 7 nucleotides line up with TRBD2. The CDR3 consists of 16 residues. The J segment lost 2 bases and the V segment lost 5 bases, leaving 10 bases of the junction unmatched. CDR1 is SEHNR and CDR2 is FQNEAQ in the germline V gene (reference sequence). This chain's CDR3 is CASSPSGAINTDTQYF. The DNA for the CDR3 is TGTGCCAGCAGCCCGAGCGGGGCCATCAACACAGATACGCAGTATTTT.

This clonotype showed up just a few times. This chain uses TRBV5-1 with TRBJ2-7, with D perhaps TRBD1 or TRBD2 (5 bases each). From germline, CDR1 is SGHRS and CDR2 YFSETQ. CDR3 length: 16 amino acids. The V end was cut by 4 bases, the J end by 1 base, with 18 bases between. In DNA form, the CDR3 reads TGCGCCAGCAGCCGCCTTAAGAGGGGAGATTCCTACGAGCAGTACTTC. Protein product: CASSRLKRGDSYEQYF.

This clonotype has a count of ten or more. CDR3 coding DNA: TGTGCCAGCAGTGCCTTGGGACTAGCGCACTACAATGAGCAGTTCTTC. This translates into CASSALGLAHYNEQFF. J is TRBJ2-1 and V is TRBV6-2 or TRBV6-3, with 10 positions matching TRBD2. Trimming took 5 bases from V and 3 from J; bases not matched to a gene: 7. The germline V gene has CDR1 MNHEY and CDR2 SVGEGT. CDR3 length equals 16 residues.

This clonotype was recorded a few times. The rearrangement joins TRBV14 to TRBJ2-2, with D perhaps matching TRBD2 (6 bases). The CDR3 covers 15 residues. Germline V CDR1 and CDR2: SGHDN, FVKESK. Trimming cost V 4 bases and J 4 bases, with 13 bases left between them. CDR3 sequence reads: CASSPTSIFTGELFF. The CDR3 DNA is TGTGCCAGCAGCCCGACTAGTATATTCACCGGGGAGCTGTTTTTT.

The J gene is TRBJ2-1, the V gene TRBV29-1; 7 nucleotides align to TRBD2. With 8 bases clipped from V and 7 bases from J, the junction kept 8 bases outside the gene matches. This CDR3 is built from 12 residues. Germline lookup yields CDR1 SQVTM and CDR2 ANQGSEA. In DNA, the CDR3 is TGCAGCTTCGGGGGGAGGGCGAATGAGCAGTTCTTC. Its translation: CSFGGRANEQFF.

V usage is TRBV6-2 or TRBV6-3 and J usage is TRBJ2-1; TRBD2 matches 7 bases. Germline CDR1 is MNHEY and CDR2 is SVGEGT. The length of the CDR3 is 14 residues. V was pared by 6 bases and J by 4 bases, with 6 bases of the junction left unmatched. The CDR3 nucleotides are TGTGCCAGCAGGAGACTAGCAGATTACAATGAGCAGTTCTTC. This translates into CASRRLADYNEQFF.

V and J are TRBV9 and TRBJ2-3; D possibly corresponds to TRBD2 (7 bases). The V end was cut by 7 bases, the J end by 5 bases, with 20 bases between. The germline CDR1 and CDR2 sequences are SGDLS and YYNGEE. The length of the CDR3 is 15 residues. In DNA form, the CDR3 reads TGTGCCAGCGGGGGGGCGGGAGTGGGACAAGATACGCAGTATTTT. Translation gives CASGGAGVGQDTQYF.

As DNA, the CDR3 is TGTGCCTGGAGTGTACCCGGGAGCGAGCAGTACTTC. It translates to CAWSVPGSEQYF. The gene calls are TRBV30 and TRBJ2-7; possible D gene TRBD2, 6 bases. Trimming shortened V by 0 bases and J by 6 bases, and 9 bases separated the two germline ends. The CDR3 is 12 residues long. Germline CDR1 is GTSNPN and CDR2 is SVGIG (reference sequence).

The CDR3 region is CASSFIVAGERTDTQYF. The DNA for the CDR3 is TGTGCCAGCAGTTTTATCGTAGCGGGAGAAAGAACAGATACGCAGTATTTT. The rearrangement joins TRBV27 to TRBJ2-3; 9 nucleotides agree with TRBD2. Unmatched junction bases numbered 10, after V lost 3 bases and J lost 3 bases. Germline V CDR1 and CDR2: MNHEY, SMNVEV (reference sequence). CDR3 length: 17 amino acids.

This clonotype was seen many times. J is TRBJ2-5 and V is TRBV20-1, with D unclear. Trimming cost V 0 bases and J 4 bases, with 12 bases left between them. The CDR3 is 14 amino acids. The V gene's germline CDR1 is DFQATT and CDR2 SNEGSKA (reference sequence). The CDR3 is CSARDWVGGETQYF. CDR3 bases: TGCAGTGCTAGAGATTGGGTTGGCGGAGAGACCCAGTACTTC.

This clonotype turned up a few times. The chain links TRBV20-1 to TRBJ1-4; D remains ambiguous. Trimming left V 6 bases short and J 8 bases short, with 13 bases between. The germline V gene has CDR1 DFQATT and CDR2 SNEGSKA (reference sequence). This CDR3 contains 12 residues. As DNA, the CDR3 is TGCAGTGCCTTGGACGGGCGCGAAAAACTGTTTTTT. Translating it yields CSALDGREKLFF.

This chain connects TRBV9 to TRBJ1-1; D is unclear. V dropped 4 bases and J dropped 6 bases, with 16 bases sitting between them. In germline, CDR1 is SGDLS, CDR2 YYNGEE. The CDR3 loop spans 14 amino acids. CDR3 sequence: CASSTHPTTPEAFF. CDR3 bases: TGTGCCAGCAGCACCCACCCGACAACTCCTGAAGCTTTCTTT.

The chain employs TRBV29-1 and TRBJ2-1, with D perhaps TRBD1 or TRBD2 (6 bases each). V lost 0 bases and J lost 8, with 14 bases in between. The CDR3 loop spans 14 amino acids. Germline-derived CDR1 and CDR2 are SQVTM and ANQGSEA. CDR3 sequence reads: CSVEDPLRGDEQFF. As DNA, the CDR3 is TGCAGCGTTGAAGACCCTCTAAGGGGGGATGAGCAGTTCTTC.

The V gene is TRBV28, the J gene TRBJ2-5; TRBD2 agrees at 10 bases. V gave up 2 bases and J gave up 5 bases; unmatched junction bases: 17. Germline V gene sequence: CDR1 MDHEN, CDR2 SYDVKM. This CDR3 has 19 residues. The CDR3 nucleotides read TGTGCCAGCAGTTTACAAGCGGGAGGGTTTCATGGGTCGTGGGAGACCCAGTACTTC. Amino acids: CASSLQAGGFHGSWETQYF.

This clonotype was seen at least ten times. The genes are TRBV12-3 or TRBV12-4 and TRBJ1-6, with a weak D call TRBD1 (5 bases). Between the trimmed V and J ends, which lost 1 base and 10 bases, there was a span of 8 bases. CDR3 length: 13 residues. The CDR3 nucleotides are TGTGCCAGCAGTTTAGGAGGGGTCTCACCCCTCCACTTT. This translates into CASSLGGVSPLHF.